Presented here are 31 T cell receptor beta chains from one specimen sequenced in a study of blood T cell repertoires in COVID-19 (TCRdb year 2020). Libraries came from the immunoSEQ multiplex PCR assay. TCRdb carries this immuneACCESS record with in-frame sequences only. Its versions omit some clonotypes, under half of them owing to an unresolved V gene in the studies checked, with the rest unexplained. For this sample the table gives approximately 80,000 clones, of which approximately 88% were detected only once. Roughly 45% of the sample is in the top ten clones. The sequencing input was peripheral blood. The receptors here all came from a human donor in a cohort sampled during active COVID-19.

A single count supports this clone. This sequence joins TRBV6-1 and TRBJ2-7, with 14 bases matching TRBD2. CDR3 length: 15 amino acids. After removal of 2 bases from V and 7 bases from J, the junction contained 4 bases not matched to a gene. Germline values: CDR1 MNHNS, CDR2 SASEGT. The CDR3 spells CASSETGTSGGEQYF. The CDR3 region has the DNA TGTGCCAGCAGTGAAACCGGGACTAGCGGGGGTGAGCAGTACTTC.

The V and J genes are TRBV25-1 and TRBJ1-6; D gene unclear. This CDR3 comprises 16 residues. V was shortened by 4 bases and J by 8 bases, with 18 bases between the two germline ends. Germline CDR1 reads MGHDK; CDR2 reads SYGVNS. CDR3: CASSVSAASGDSPLHF. The CDR3 DNA follows: TGTGCCAGCAGTGTAAGTGCGGCCTCGGGAGATTCACCCCTCCACTTT.

The rearrangement joins TRBV27 to TRBJ1-2, with 8 positions matching TRBD1. CDR1 MNHEY and CDR2 SMNVEV come from the germline V gene (reference sequence). The CDR3 spans 13 residues. V lost 6 bases and J lost 7; bases outside the gene matches: 7. In DNA, the CDR3 is TGTGCCAGCAGCAAAGACAGGGGCGCTGGCTACACCTTC. Translated: CASSKDRGAGYTF.

J is TRBJ2-5 and V is TRBV9; TRBD2 agrees at 11 bases. CDR1 is SGDLS, CDR2 YYNGEE, per germline. The CDR3 consists of 16 residues. With 1 base clipped from V and 2 bases from J, the junction kept 4 bases outside the gene matches. CDR3 in amino acids: CASSVRASGGQETQYF. The CDR3 bases are TGTGCCAGCAGCGTACGGGCTAGCGGGGGGCAAGAGACCCAGTACTTC. The full variable domain, rest sourced from reference TRBV9 and TRBJ2-5, is DSGVTQTPKHLITATGQRVTLRCSPRSGDLSVYWYQQSLDQGLQFLIQYYNGEERAKGNILERFSAQQFPDLHSELNLSSLELGDSALYFCASSVRASGGQETQYFGPGTRLLVL.

V and J are TRBV12-5 and TRBJ2-7; TRBD2 aligns across 9 bases. Germline CDR1 reads LGHNT; CDR2 reads FRNRAP. The CDR3 sequence is 14 residues long. J gave up 2 bases and V 4 bases, and 3 bases lay outside the gene matches. As DNA, the CDR3 is TGTGCTAGTGGTTATAGCGGGAGCGCCTACGAGCAGTACTTC. It codes for CASGYSGSAYEQYF.

J is TRBJ2-3 and V is TRBV11-1; 15 bases match TRBD2. Losses at the gene ends were 8 bases for V and 2 bases for J; bases not matched to a gene: 5. This CDR3 is built from 16 residues. In germline, CDR1 is SGHAT, CDR2 FQDESV (reference sequence). The CDR3 reads CASEGLAGGYTDTQYF. CDR3 bases: TGTGCCAGCGAGGGACTAGCGGGGGGATACACAGATACGCAGTATTTT.

The V gene is TRBV5-1, the J gene TRBJ1-1, with a possible D match to TRBD1 (5 bases). This CDR3 is built from 12 residues. V lost 5 bases, J lost 10 bases, and 15 bases lay in between. Germline V gives CDR1 SGHRS, CDR2 YFSETQ. This chain's CDR3 is CASRLLTGGAFF. The CDR3 DNA reads as TGCGCCAGCAGACTACTAACGGGGGGAGCTTTCTTT.

The chain uses TRBV9 and TRBJ2-7; 7 bases fit TRBD2. CDR3 length equals 18 residues. Per the germline V gene, CDR1 is SGDLS and CDR2 is YYNGEE. The ends lost 1 base at V and 2 bases at J; junction bases unmatched: 15. CDR3 loop: CASSVQASLADFPYEQYF. CDR3 in DNA: TGTGCCAGCAGCGTACAGGCCTCCCTAGCGGACTTTCCCTACGAGCAGTACTTC.

V usage is TRBV6-5 and J usage is TRBJ1-1, with D maybe TRBD1 (5 bases). With 6 bases removed from V and 1 base from J, the gap between germline ends came to 9 bases. Per the germline V gene, CDR1 is MNHEY and CDR2 is SVGAGI. The CDR3 is made up of 13 amino acids. CDR3 amino acids: CASSMTENTEAFF. The CDR3 DNA sequence: TGTGCCAGCAGCATGACAGAGAACACTGAAGCTTTCTTT.

This clone showed up just once. The chain couples TRBV2 to TRBJ1-2, with 9 nucleotides matching TRBD1. CDR1 is SNHLY and CDR2 is FYNNEI in the germline V gene. The ends lost 6 bases at V and 1 base at J; junction bases unmatched: 3. The CDR3 runs to 14 residues. This CDR3 is CASRTGGGNYGYTF. CDR3 nucleotide sequence: TGTGCCAGCAGAACAGGGGGCGGTAACTATGGCTACACCTTC. The whole variable domain, filled in from reference TRBV2 and TRBJ1-2, reads EPEVTQTPSHQVTQMGQEVILRCVPISNHLYFYWYRQILGQKVEFLVSFYNNEISEKSEIFDDQFSVERPDGSNFTLKIRSTKLEDSAMYFCASRTGGGNYGYTFGSGTRLTVV.

The CDR3 here is CASFTSGRGGETQYF. For the CDR3, the DNA is TGTGCCAGCTTCACTAGCGGGAGAGGTGGAGAGACCCAGTACTTC. The V call is TRBV28, the J call TRBJ2-5; 11 bases align to TRBD2. This CDR3 region has 15 residues. Germline V gives CDR1 MDHEN, CDR2 SYDVKM. V lost 8 bases and J lost 4; bases outside the gene matches: 9.

The genes are TRBV25-1 and TRBJ2-5, with D possibly TRBD1 on 6 matching bases. V shed 5 bases and J shed 5 bases, with 15 bases lying between them. The CDR3 loop spans 14 amino acids. Germline lookup yields CDR1 MGHDK and CDR2 SYGVNS. CDR3 sequence reads: CASSLPTRGETQYF. DNA of the CDR3: TGTGCCAGCAGTCTCCCAACGAGGGGGGAGACCCAGTACTTC.

The chain has TRBV6-4 and TRBJ1-6; no definite D call. The CDR3 has 14 amino acids. V was clipped by 3 bases and J by 4 bases, with 7 bases between them. Germline lookup yields CDR1 MRHNA and CDR2 SNTAGT. CDR3 amino acids: CASSEQTYNSPLHF. Written as DNA, the CDR3 is TGTGCCAGCAGTGAGCAGACTTATAATTCACCCCTCCACTTT.

V usage is TRBV11-2 and J usage is TRBJ2-5; unclear D gene. Germline loops: CDR1 SGHAT, CDR2 FQNNGV. Trimming shortened V by 2 bases and J by 5 bases, and 6 bases separated the two germline ends. This CDR3 is 12 amino acids long. The DNA of the CDR3 is TGTGCCAGCAGCTTACAGGTGGAGACCCAGTACTTC. Its protein is CASSLQVETQYF. Full variable domain (rest looked up from reference TRBV11-2 and TRBJ2-5): EAGVAQSPRYKIIEKRQSVAFWCNPISGHATLYWYQQILGQGPKLLIQFQNNGVVDDSQLPKDRFSAERLKGVDSTLKIQPAKLEDSAVYLCASSLQVETQYFGPGTRLLVL.

This chain links TRBV15 with TRBJ2-1; a weak D match, TRBD1 (5 bases). In germline, CDR1 is LNHNV, CDR2 YYDKDF (reference sequence). With 0 bases removed from V and 9 bases from J, the gap between germline ends came to 21 bases. This CDR3 has 17 amino acids. This CDR3 reads CATSRDADSRFLGEQFF. CDR3 bases: TGTGCCACCAGCAGAGATGCAGACAGTCGATTTTTGGGTGAGCAGTTCTTC.

This clone was observed a few times. V is TRBV30 and J is TRBJ1-1, with unresolved D. V was clipped by 1 base and J by 7 bases, with 19 bases between them. This CDR3 comprises 15 residues. Germline V gene lookup returns CDR1 GTSNPN and CDR2 SVGIG (reference sequence). Here the CDR3 DNA reads TGTGCCTGGAGTGGCCGGTTGGGGAGGTGGGGTGAAGCTTTCTTT. This gives the protein CAWSGRLGRWGEAFF.

Here the CDR3 reads CASSSGPAVYNEQFF. CDR3 coding DNA: TGTGCCAGCAGCTCCGGTCCTGCCGTCTACAATGAGCAGTTCTTC. The gene calls are TRBV11-2 and TRBJ2-1; D unresolved. The germline gives CDR1 SGHAT, CDR2 FQNNGV. There are 15 residues in the CDR3. V was pared by 4 bases and J by 3 bases, with 13 bases between.

The chain couples TRBV7-9 to TRBJ2-7, with 7 positions matching TRBD2. There are 14 residues in the CDR3. J gave up 6 bases and V 5 bases, and 10 bases lay outside the gene matches. In germline, CDR1 is SEHNR, CDR2 FQNEAQ (reference sequence). Written as DNA, the CDR3 is TGTGCCAGCAGCCCTGGGGGGGTTACGGGCGAGCAGTACTTC. Amino acids: CASSPGGVTGEQYF.

The chain uses TRBV12-3 or TRBV12-4 and TRBJ1-2; D uncertain. Trimming removed 8 bases at V and 0 bases at J, with 7 bases between. The CDR3 is made up of 12 amino acids. CDR3 in DNA: TGTGCCAGCCGAGGCCCTAACTATGGCTACACCTTC. Protein product: CASRGPNYGYTF.

The V gene is TRBV5-6, the J gene TRBJ1-5; D gene unclear. The germline V and J ends were trimmed by 0 bases and 0 bases, with 10 bases remaining between them. Germline assignment: CDR1 SGHDT and CDR2 YYEEEE. CDR3 length equals 16 residues. The DNA for the CDR3 is TGTGCCAGCAGCTTGGCTTCCGGCGGTAGCAATCAGCCCCAGCATTTT. It translates to CASSLASGGSNQPQHF.

This clone was counted a few times. The chain joins TRBV15 to TRBJ2-1; tentative D call: TRBD2 (6 bases). Germline V CDR1 and CDR2: LNHNV, YYDKDF (reference sequence). Trimming shortened V by 1 base and J by 4 bases, and 17 bases separated the two germline ends. CDR3 size: 17 residues. CDR3 loop: CATSRAPSGGAYNEQFF. The CDR3 DNA reads as TGTGCCACCAGCAGAGCCCCCTCTGGCGGGGCTTACAATGAGCAGTTCTTC.

This clone showed up just once. The chain links TRBV12-3 or TRBV12-4 to TRBJ2-5; unclear D gene. V was pared by 3 bases and J by 1 base, with 6 bases between. The CDR3 has 13 amino acids. The CDR3 nucleotides read TGTGCCAGCAGTTTCAATAGCCAAGAGACCCAGTACTTC. Its protein is CASSFNSQETQYF.

The table lists this clone with a count of one. CDR3 coding DNA: TGTGCCAGCAGCTTAAGGCAGGGCCGGGGCTACACCTTC. Its translation is CASSLRQGRGYTF. The J gene is TRBJ1-2, the V gene TRBV7-3; D might be TRBD1 (5 bases). Germline CDR1 reads SGHTA; CDR2 reads FQGTGA. This CDR3 is built from 13 residues. V lost 1 base, J lost 8 bases, and 11 bases lay in between.

The J gene is TRBJ2-5, the V gene TRBV7-3; TRBD2 matches at 10 bases. The V gene end was trimmed by 8 bases and the J gene end by 4 bases; junction bases not matched to a gene: 7. From germline, CDR1 is SGHTA and CDR2 FQGTGA. This CDR3 is 14 amino acids long. The CDR3 DNA reads TGTGCCAGCGGAGAGCGGGGGGGCGGAGAGACCCAGTACTTC. The encoded protein is CASGERGGGETQYF.

The chain has TRBV19 and TRBJ2-5, with D possibly matching TRBD1 (6 bases). Germline CDR1 LNHDA, CDR2 SQIVND (reference sequence). Trimming left V 4 bases short and J 2 bases short, with 8 bases between. The CDR3 contains 13 residues. The CDR3 here is CASSTGQQETQYF. CDR3 sequence (DNA): TGTGCCAGTAGTACCGGACAGCAAGAGACCCAGTACTTC.

The chain is built from TRBV19 and TRBJ2-2; 7 nucleotides line up with TRBD2. Per the germline V gene, CDR1 is LNHDA and CDR2 is SQIVND (reference sequence). V was pared by 3 bases and J by 6 bases, with 10 bases of the junction left unmatched. This CDR3 contains 16 residues. CDR3 DNA: TGTGCCAGTAGTATGAAGGCGGGAGCCAGGGCCGGGGAGCTGTTTTTT. It translates to CASSMKAGARAGELFF.

The chain couples TRBV6-6 to TRBJ2-2, with TRBD1 identical over 7 bases. Looked up from germline, CDR1 is MNHNY and CDR2 is SVGAGI (reference sequence). V was pared by 2 bases and J by 5 bases, with 2 bases of the junction left unmatched. CDR3 length: 14 residues. The CDR3 sequence: CASSYQGDTGELFF. The CDR3 bases are TGTGCCAGCAGTTACCAGGGGGATACCGGGGAGCTGTTTTTT.

The chain links TRBV4-1 to TRBJ2-7; 7 bases map to TRBD2. Germline V gene sequence: CDR1 MGHRA, CDR2 YSYEKL. V shed 1 base, J shed 6 bases, and the junction held 6 bases outside the gene matches. This CDR3 has 14 amino acids. CDR3 amino acids: CASSQVGLVREQYF. The CDR3 DNA reads TGCGCCAGCAGCCAAGTTGGACTAGTGCGCGAGCAGTACTTC.

The chain couples TRBV6-1 to TRBJ2-5; 11 bases align to TRBD2. V lost 4 bases and J lost 5; bases outside the gene matches: 9. Germline values: CDR1 MNHNS, CDR2 SASEGT. The CDR3 is 16 amino acids. Here the CDR3 DNA reads TGTGCCAGCAGTGCAGCATATAGCGGGGGGGCCGAGACCCAGTACTTC. This gives the protein CASSAAYSGGAETQYF.

The rearrangement joins TRBV7-3 to TRBJ2-1; 7 bases align to TRBD1. The CDR3 covers 17 residues. Germline loops: CDR1 SGHTA, CDR2 FQGTGA. J lost 1 base, V lost 2 bases, and 8 bases had no gene match. For the CDR3, the DNA is TGTGCCAGCAGCTTATATTCCGGGACAGCTTCCTACAATGAGCAGTTCTTC. It yields the protein CASSLYSGTASYNEQFF.

The V call is TRBV3-1 (or the pseudogene TRBV3-2), the J call TRBJ1-1; the D is unclear. The CDR3 runs to 14 residues. Trimming pared 1 base from V and 1 base from J, leaving 7 bases between. Germline V CDR1 and CDR2: LGHDT, YNNKEL (reference sequence). CDR3 region: CASSQAAGNTEAFF. The CDR3 nucleotides read TGTGCCAGCAGCCAAGCGGCGGGGAACACTGAAGCTTTCTTT.